These T cell receptor beta chains were read from a single sample in a study of blood T cell repertoires in COVID-19. Sequencing used immunoSEQ multiplex PCR; TCRdb keeps in-frame clones, though not all of them. The data contain roughly 53,000 clones, about nine tenths of them singletons. Input material: peripheral blood. The receptors come from a man older than 75 with acute or convalescent COVID-19. CDR3s include the opening cysteine and the closing phenylalanine or tryptophan. D genes are given only for firm matches. For some rows the clone size is stated as once, few or many, or as a class when expanded; others skip it.

v_gene: TRBV2; d_gene: NA; abundance: NA; j_gene: TRBJ2-5; CDR3nt: TGTGCCAGCATCCGACAGATCCAAGAGACCCAGTACTTC; CDR3aa: CASIRQIQETQYF
v_gene: TRBV6-4; d_gene: TRBD1; abundance: NA; j_gene: TRBJ2-3; CDR3nt: TGTGCCAGCAGCCGACAGGGCGGCACAGATACGCAGTATTTT; CDR3aa: CASSRQGGTDTQYF
v_gene: TRBV3-1/TRBV3-2; d_gene: NA; abundance: NA; j_gene: TRBJ1-2; CDR3nt: TGTGCCAGCAGCCATCAGGGGAACTTAGCTAACTATGGCTACACCTTC; CDR3aa: CASSHQGNLANYGYTF
v_gene: TRBV5-1; d_gene: NA; abundance: NA; j_gene: TRBJ1-1; CDR3nt: TGCGCCAGCAGCTTGGGAGGACAGAATGAAGCTTTCTTT; CDR3aa: CASSLGGQNEAFF
v_gene: TRBV30; d_gene: NA; abundance: NA; j_gene: TRBJ2-6; CDR3nt: TGTGCCTGGAGTGTGGCAGGGCTGAGTGGGGCCAACGTCCTGACTTTC; CDR3aa: CAWSVAGLSGANVLTF
v_gene: TRBV7-2; d_gene: TRBD2; abundance: NA; j_gene: TRBJ2-7; CDR3nt: TGTGCCAGCAGCTTAGCCCCAGCGGGGCGCTCCTACGAGCAGTACTTC; CDR3aa: CASSLAPAGRSYEQYF
v_gene: TRBV11-3; d_gene: NA; abundance: NA; j_gene: TRBJ1-1; CDR3nt: TGTGCCAGCAGCTCGGCCCCCGGGACTCGGGCTTTCTTT; CDR3aa: CASSSAPGTRAFF
v_gene: TRBV5-1; d_gene: NA; abundance: NA; j_gene: TRBJ2-7; CDR3nt: TGCGCCAGCAGCTTCAAGCAGGGCTACGAGCAGTACTTC; CDR3aa: CASSFKQGYEQYF
v_gene: TRBV10-1; d_gene: NA; abundance: NA; j_gene: TRBJ1-1; CDR3nt: TGCGCCAGCAGTAAGGACAGTTCGAACACTGAAGCTTTCTTT; CDR3aa: CASSKDSSNTEAFF
v_gene: TRBV7-9; d_gene: TRBD1; abundance: NA; j_gene: TRBJ1-1; CDR3nt: TGTGCCACCCGACAGGGATCTAACACTGAAGCTTTCTTT; CDR3aa: CATRQGSNTEAFF
v_gene: TRBV6-5; d_gene: TRBD1; abundance: NA; j_gene: TRBJ1-2; CDR3nt: TGTGCCAGCAGTTACTCGACAGGGGAAGGCTACACCTTC; CDR3aa: CASSYSTGEGYTF
v_gene: TRBV2; d_gene: NA; abundance: NA; j_gene: TRBJ1-3; CDR3nt: TGTGCCAGCAGCGACAGCCTAAGAAACACCATATATTTT; CDR3aa: CASSDSLRNTIYF
v_gene: TRBV25-1; d_gene: NA; abundance: NA; j_gene: TRBJ2-2; CDR3nt: TGTGCCAGCAGTTCTCAACCCCCTAGGAGCGGGGAGCTGTTTTTT; CDR3aa: CASSSQPPRSGELFF
v_gene: TRBV5-1; d_gene: TRBD2; abundance: NA; j_gene: TRBJ2-5; CDR3nt: TGCGCCAGCAGATCTAGCGGGGGGGCATCAGAGACCCAGTACTTC; CDR3aa: CASRSSGGASETQYF
v_gene: TRBV6-6; d_gene: NA; abundance: NA; j_gene: TRBJ1-5; CDR3nt: TGTGCCAGCAGTTACTCTCCCGGTAGCAATCAGCCCCAGCATTTT; CDR3aa: CASSYSPGSNQPQHF
v_gene: TRBV29-1; d_gene: NA; abundance: NA; j_gene: TRBJ1-1; CDR3nt: TGCAGCGTTCCAGGGATCACGGGCCGCGGTGCGGAAGCTTTCTTT; CDR3aa: CSVPGITGRGAEAFF
v_gene: TRBV2; d_gene: NA; abundance: NA; j_gene: TRBJ2-3; CDR3nt: TGTGCCAGCAGGATATTAGCGCGGGGAGATACGCAGTATTTT; CDR3aa: CASRILARGDTQYF
v_gene: TRBV6-5; d_gene: NA; abundance: NA; j_gene: TRBJ1-3; CDR3nt: TGTGCCAGCAGGCAAACGGGGATTGCTGGAAACACCATATATTTT; CDR3aa: CASRQTGIAGNTIYF
v_gene: TRBV6-5; d_gene: NA; abundance: NA; j_gene: TRBJ1-1; CDR3nt: TGTGCCAGCAGTTACCAGGGGTGGGAGACTGAAGCTTTCTTT; CDR3aa: CASSYQGWETEAFF
v_gene: TRBV20-1; d_gene: TRBD1; abundance: NA; j_gene: TRBJ1-6; CDR3nt: TGCAGTGCTAGTTCATCTGGGACAGGCAATTCACCCCTCCACTTT; CDR3aa: CSASSSGTGNSPLHF
v_gene: TRBV18; d_gene: TRBD1; abundance: once; j_gene: TRBJ2-2; CDR3nt: TGTGCCAGCTCACCACCGAGGAGGGGACAGGGGTACACCGGGGAGCTGTTTTTT; CDR3aa: CASSPPRRGQGYTGELFF
v_gene: TRBV7-2; d_gene: NA; abundance: NA; j_gene: TRBJ2-4; CDR3nt: TGTGCCAGCGGGACCACTGGGACACTTTCAAACATTCAGTACTTC; CDR3aa: CASGTTGTLSNIQYF
v_gene: TRBV18; d_gene: TRBD1; abundance: few; j_gene: TRBJ2-3; CDR3nt: TGTGCCAGCTCACCGGTCAGGGGGCAAGCAGATACGCAGTATTTT; CDR3aa: CASSPVRGQADTQYF
v_gene: TRBV5-6; d_gene: TRBD2; abundance: NA; j_gene: TRBJ2-1; CDR3nt: TGTGCCAGCAGCTTGAAGAAGCGGGGGGAGTACAATGAGCAGTTCTTC; CDR3aa: CASSLKKRGEYNEQFF
v_gene: TRBV5-1; d_gene: TRBD1; abundance: NA; j_gene: TRBJ1-4; CDR3nt: TGCGCCAGCAGCTTGGGACAGGGGGCCGGTAATGAAAAACTGTTTTTT; CDR3aa: CASSLGQGAGNEKLFF
v_gene: TRBV10-2; d_gene: TRBD1; abundance: NA; j_gene: TRBJ2-1; CDR3nt: TGCGCCAGCAGCGTAGGGACAGGGTGGTACAATGAGCAGTTCTTC; CDR3aa: CASSVGTGWYNEQFF
v_gene: TRBV5-1; d_gene: TRBD2; abundance: NA; j_gene: TRBJ2-5; CDR3nt: TGCGCCAGCAGCGGGACTAGGTTGGGGGAGACCCAGTACTTC; CDR3aa: CASSGTRLGETQYF
v_gene: TRBV29-1; d_gene: TRBD1; abundance: NA; j_gene: TRBJ1-6; CDR3nt: TGCAGCGTGCGGACAGGGCGCGACTCACCCCTCCACTTT; CDR3aa: CSVRTGRDSPLHF
v_gene: TRBV9; d_gene: TRBD1; abundance: NA; j_gene: TRBJ2-3; CDR3nt: TGTGCCAGCAGTGCCACCGGGACAGTTCCCGATACGCAGTATTTT; CDR3aa: CASSATGTVPDTQYF
v_gene: TRBV10-2; d_gene: TRBD1; abundance: NA; j_gene: TRBJ2-3; CDR3nt: TGCGCCAGCAGTGCCCGGGACAGGGGTATTTTAACAGATACGCAGTATTTT; CDR3aa: CASSARDRGILTDTQYF
v_gene: TRBV7-7; d_gene: NA; abundance: NA; j_gene: TRBJ2-5; CDR3nt: TGTGCTAGCAGCCCTAGGGGAGAGACCCAGTACTTC; CDR3aa: CASSPRGETQYF